The clone carrying this T cell receptor beta chain was counted a few times. Its antigen is not identified. Each CDR3 protein is one row after TCRdb ran MiXCR on the reads. This sample has about 740,000 distinct CDR3 sequences, with around a third found just once. This sample was taken from a study of T cell repertoires in cytomegalovirus infection. Background on the study: Selection of CMV epitopes for the study included recently identified HLA-C-restricted and well-studied HLA-B-restricted ones. Through public TCR beta signatures, both CMV infection and matching HLA type were indicated. Broader study findings: CMV-specific TCR beta clonotypes restricted by HLA-C dominated the ex vivo response.

This clonotype was sampled from a human donor in good health (CMV status not recorded). Some clones in this sample may be carry-over from other donors' samples. The sequenced sample was cultured PBMCs, obtained from culture after CMV antigen stimulation.

Written as DNA, the CDR3 is TGTGCCAGCAGCGCCGGGACTAGCGGGAATGCGCAGTACTTC. Its protein product is CASSAGTSGNAQYF. The V and J genes are TRBV7-6 and TRBJ2-7, with TRBD2 identical over 13 bases. Germline V lookup: CDR1 SGHVS, CDR2 FNYEAQ. The V gene end was trimmed by 5 bases and the J gene end by 9 bases; junction bases not matched to a gene: 7. CDR3 length: 14 amino acids.